Sequencing of this T cell receptor (beta chain) was carried out in a study of T cells in Graves' hyperthyroidism and ophthalmopathy (dated by TCRdb to the late 2010s). Background for the entire study: Peripheral blood was collected at initial diagnosis, before any treatment. Once sampling was done, hyperthyroidism patients were given methimazole at a starting dose of 30 mg daily, whereas ophthalmopathy patients were given high-dose intravenous methylprednisolone. TCR V-J signatures able to tell the groups apart were searched for in a discovery cohort of around 95 patients, of whom over 40 had Graves' ophthalmopathy and under 65 had stable Graves' hyperthyroidism. The 80 to 100 discovery patients were randomly divided into training and test sets at a 7:3 ratio. Prospective prediction of ophthalmopathy was tested in an independent validation cohort consisting of some 20 hyperthyroidism patients and around 16 patients who later progressed to ophthalmopathy. In roughly six Graves' hyperthyroidism patients, the study also compared T-cell repertoires from thyroid tissue with T-cell repertoires from blood. The paper reports TCR Vbeta CDR3 sequencing of fewer than 150 peripheral blood samples: some 41 ophthalmopathy, fewer than 80 hyperthyroidism and 17 progressor patients.

Here is what the overall study found, with its caveats: A model built on a 13 V-J signature distinguished ophthalmopathy from stable hyperthyroidism, reaching around 90% sensitivity and about 81% specificity in cross-validation and 80%/75% in testing. Sample size was not statistically predetermined, and investigators were not blinded to group allocation. Blood samples also contained most of the expanded thyroid clonotypes (frequency above 0.001), which suggests that blood repertoires may reflect thyroid immune responses. In validation, progression to ophthalmopathy was predicted by the model with roughly 71% sensitivity and 72% to 85% specificity, a median of roughly six months before onset.

V sheds 1 base and J sheds 6 bases, leaving 13 bases between their ends. Based on the germline V gene (reference sequence), the CDR1 and CDR2 sequences are MNHEY and SMNVEV. From cysteine to phenylalanine, the CDR3 is 15 amino acids long. The only DNA kept is the CDR3, 45 bases in frame from the first base. Hyperthyroidism patients were aged 18 to 65 years and newly diagnosed, with disease duration of less than 2 months. Exclusion was applied to patients with uncontrolled infections, other autoimmune diseases, pregnancy or lactation. Diagnoses were established on the basis of clinical symptoms, serum thyroxine and TRAb, thyroid ultrasound, and orbital computed tomography. Blood from progressor patients was drawn when they were first diagnosed with hyperthyroidism, before any ophthalmopathy symptoms appeared. Ficoll-Paque density gradient centrifugation was used to isolate PBMCs from 10 ml of fresh peripheral blood. Progressor patients were first diagnosed with Graves' hyperthyroidism and then developed ophthalmopathy during follow-up. Trizol reagent was used to extract total RNA, and RNA quality was then checked on an Agilent 2100 Bioanalyzer.

Amplification of TCR beta CDR3 regions was carried out from RNA transcripts. A first-round RT-PCR of the TCR CDR3 used the HTBI primer set with the Qiagen OneStep RT-PCR kit. Libraries were constructed in a second round of multiplex PCR, after which size selection and purification were carried out. Paired-end sequencing of the libraries was performed with 100 bp reads on an Illumina HiSeq2000. In the source study's methods: SOAPnuke was used to process the raw data, removing reads that contained adapters or uncalled bases, had a mean Phred below 15, or lacked an exact match to the constant primer or identifier. High-quality paired reads were merged using COPE v1.2.5, and each unique nucleotide sequence was defined as a clonotype. Clonotypes were aligned to IMGT TRBV, TRBD and TRBJ reference segments using MiTCR v1.1. Analysis was restricted to V-J combinations with a frequency above 0.0001, which covered 99.2% of repertoires. The TCS score was defined as the ratio of F50 (clonal expansion) to E x V (chaos), calculated using BLOSUM62-based TCRdist between CDR3 peptides within each V-J. Welch's t-statistics and random forest reduced some 510 V-J features to 13, which were used in a naive Bayes classifier (R e1071). TCRdb reanalyzed the raw reads on its own, using fastp at Q25 for trimming and MiXCR for clone calling, and kept in-frame beta chains. Rows with a matching CDR3 protein are joined into one entry that keeps the most common DNA and genes. Clone size and V and J calls follow TCRdb, not the original study. For this sample the table gives hundreds of thousands of distinct CDR3 sequences, of which approximately 15% were detected only once. The top ten hold more than 5% of the sample.

Ten or more counts support this clonotype. This receptor's antigen is unknown. Base qualities are not recorded, but no much larger clone differs from it by a single base. The rearranged chain carries TRBV27 and TRBJ2-1, with no D gene named confidently. The TCR sequence derives from a woman aged 25 to 39 with Graves' hyperthyroidism that later progressed to Graves' ophthalmopathy. Sequenced input: blood. The CDR3 amino acid sequence is: CASSLLSVHGNEQFF. The sequenced DNA: TGTGCCAGCAGTTTATTAAGCGTACACGGCAATGAGCAGTTCTTC.